These 21 T cell receptor beta chains came from one sample sequenced in a study of human T cells and chemical hapten exposure. TCRdb reprocessed the RACE reads with MiXCR, giving one entry per CDR3 protein. The table records approximately 260,000 distinct CDR3 sequences, approximately 8.4% of them present only once. The time point was: pre-sensitization, week 0. Indicated treatment: therapeutic diphenylcyclopropenone sensitization with weekly scalp DPC. The specimen was whole blood, collected in connection with sensitization to the hapten diphenylcyclopropenone (DPC). The origin of the receptors is a woman in her forties with alopecia areata. Some clones in this sample may be carry-over from other donors' samples.

V usage is TRBV29-1 and J usage is TRBJ2-2; 11 nucleotides agree with TRBD2. This CDR3 is built from 17 residues. From germline, CDR1 is SQVTM and CDR2 ANQGSEA. J gave up 6 bases and V 2 bases, and 11 bases lay outside the gene matches. The CDR3 sequence is CSVEYFLAGGRPGELFF. As DNA, the CDR3 is TGCAGCGTTGAATACTTTCTAGCGGGAGGTCGACCCGGGGAGCTGTTTTTT.

The gene calls are TRBV7-3 and TRBJ2-1; 12 bases fit TRBD2. V lost 5 bases and J lost 4; bases outside the gene matches: 3. The CDR3 extends over 15 amino acids. Germline values: CDR1 SGHTA, CDR2 FQGTGA. The CDR3 loop is CASSPSGRGYNEQFF. CDR3 DNA sequence: TGTGCCAGCAGCCCTAGCGGGAGGGGGTACAATGAGCAGTTCTTC. Full variable domain (outside the CDR3, taken from reference TRBV7-3 and TRBJ2-1): GAGVSQTPSNKVTEKGKYVELRCDPISGHTALYWYRQSLGQGPEFLIYFQGTGAADDSGLPNDRFFAVRPEGSVSTLKIQRTERGDSAVYLCASSPSGRGYNEQFFGPGTRLTVL.

This clonotype was seen a handful of times. The chain recombines TRBV29-1 with TRBJ2-7, with D possibly matching TRBD1 (6 bases). The V end was cut by 6 bases, the J end by 4 bases, with 16 bases between. Germline V gene lookup returns CDR1 SQVTM and CDR2 ANQGSEA. This CDR3 spans 13 amino acids. The CDR3 DNA follows: TGCAGCGTCGCCACGGTTACAGGGTACGAGCAGTACTTC. Translated: CSVATVTGYEQYF.

The chain carries TRBV20-1 and TRBJ2-7; D is ambiguous. Germline V gene lookup returns CDR1 DFQATT and CDR2 SNEGSKA (reference sequence). CDR3 length: 13 amino acids. The ends were cut back, 0 bases at V and 0 bases at J, with 6 bases in the middle. This CDR3 is CSARERSSYEQYF. The CDR3 DNA reads as TGCAGTGCTAGAGAGCGGAGCTCCTACGAGCAGTACTTC.

In its sample, this clonotype was seen a few times. The chain recombines TRBV20-1 with TRBJ1-5; no reliable D call. The CDR3 runs 12 residues. Per germline, CDR1 DFQATT and CDR2 SNEGSKA (reference sequence). V gave up 3 bases and J gave up 5 bases, with 8 bases separating them. CDR3 sequence (DNA): TGCAGTGCTAGCGTCGGGGATCAGCCCCAGCATTTT. Amino acid sequence: CSASVGDQPQHF.

The rearrangement joins TRBV4-3 to TRBJ2-3; perhaps TRBD2 as D (5 bases). This CDR3 is built from 14 residues. Looked up from germline, CDR1 is LGHNA and CDR2 is YSLEER. Deletions cut 4 bases from V and 4 bases from J, with 12 bases between. This CDR3 is CASSPGPGADTQYF. For the CDR3, the DNA is TGCGCCAGCAGCCCTGGACCCGGGGCAGATACGCAGTATTTT.

The chain uses TRBV7-8 and TRBJ2-3; TRBD2 agrees at 11 bases. V shed 6 bases, J shed 7 bases, and the junction held 9 bases outside the gene matches. The germline gives CDR1 SGHVS, CDR2 FQNEAQ. The CDR3 contains 15 residues. CDR3 in amino acids: CASRELTSGTYTQYF. CDR3 in DNA: TGTGCCAGCAGAGAGCTGACTAGCGGGACCTATACGCAGTATTTT.

CDR3 amino acids: CASRPTIAGRHNEQFF. The CDR3 nucleotides read TGTGCCAGCAGACCAACTATAGCGGGACGTCACAATGAGCAGTTCTTC. This chain links TRBV6-2 or TRBV6-3 with TRBJ2-1, with TRBD2 matching over 8 bases. The CDR3 consists of 16 residues. In germline, CDR1 is MNHEY, CDR2 SVGEGT. V shed 6 bases, J shed 5 bases, and the junction held 12 bases outside the gene matches.

The chain employs TRBV5-1 and TRBJ2-5, with a tentative D call TRBD1 (6 bases). Per the germline V gene, CDR1 is SGHRS and CDR2 is YFSETQ. Trimming stripped 4 bases from V and 4 bases from J, with 14 bases between. The CDR3 totals 14 residues. This CDR3 is CASSNGRGGETQYF. The CDR3 region has the DNA TGCGCCAGCAGCAACGGCAGGGGCGGAGAGACCCAGTACTTC.

The chain combines TRBV9 with TRBJ1-2; 12 nucleotides align to TRBD1. Germline CDR1 is SGDLS and CDR2 is YYNGEE. The CDR3 contains 20 residues. V gave up 2 bases and J gave up 4 bases; unmatched junction bases: 18. CDR3 bases: TGTGCCAGCAGCGTCGCAGCCGAACCGGGACAGGGGGCAAGAAGCTATGGCTACACCTTC. It codes for CASSVAAEPGQGARSYGYTF.

This clonotype was seen a few times. The CDR3 reads CASNSQWDSTDTQYF. The CDR3 region has the DNA TGTGCCAGCAATTCACAGTGGGACAGCACAGATACGCAGTATTTT. The chain recombines TRBV6-5 with TRBJ2-3, with D perhaps matching TRBD1 or TRBD2 (5 bases each). The CDR3 consists of 15 residues. The V gene lost 7 bases and the J gene lost 0 bases, with 14 bases spanning the gap. From germline, CDR1 is MNHEY and CDR2 SVGAGI.

The rearrangement joins TRBV29-1 to TRBJ2-2; TRBD1 agrees at 7 bases. V lost 6 bases, J lost 7 bases, and 8 bases stayed unmatched. CDR3 size: 13 residues. The V gene's germline CDR1 is SQVTM and CDR2 ANQGSEA. This CDR3 is CSVQPGQFGELFF. In DNA form, the CDR3 reads TGCAGCGTCCAACCGGGACAGTTCGGGGAGCTGTTTTTT.

In its sample, this clonotype was seen many times. J is TRBJ2-1 and V is TRBV5-1; unclear D gene. The V gene's germline CDR1 is SGHRS and CDR2 YFSETQ. The V gene lost 5 bases and the J gene lost 4 bases, with 10 bases spanning the gap. The CDR3 is 13 amino acids. The chain's CDR3 is CASRYTGYNEQFF. The CDR3 DNA reads as TGCGCCAGCAGATACACTGGGTACAATGAGCAGTTCTTC.

The V call is TRBV4-3, the J call TRBJ2-1; TRBD2 agrees at 10 bases. V was pared by 0 bases and J by 4 bases, with 3 bases of the junction left unmatched. The CDR3 contains 16 residues. The germline CDR1 and CDR2 sequences are LGHNA and YSLEER. CDR3 coding DNA: TGCGCCAGCAGCCAAGATCCTAGCGGGGGTTACAATGAGCAGTTCTTC. This gives the protein CASSQDPSGGYNEQFF.

The genes are TRBV29-1 and TRBJ2-1; 7 bases agree with TRBD2. From germline, CDR1 is SQVTM and CDR2 ANQGSEA. This CDR3 comprises 12 residues. Trimming at V came to 6 bases and at J to 4 bases, leaving 3 bases not matched to a gene. Here the CDR3 reads CSVDSGYNEQFF. In DNA, the CDR3 is TGCAGCGTGGATAGCGGGTACAATGAGCAGTTCTTC.

This clonotype was recorded at least ten times. The V gene is TRBV29-1, the J gene TRBJ2-7, with 11 bases aligning to TRBD2. Trimming took 5 bases from V and 1 from J; bases not matched to a gene: 7. The CDR3 has 15 amino acids. Germline V lookup: CDR1 SQVTM, CDR2 ANQGSEA. The CDR3 DNA is TGCAGCGTTTCTGGGGCTAGCGGGAGGTCCTACGAGCAGTACTTC. It codes for CSVSGASGRSYEQYF.

This chain connects TRBV6-2 or TRBV6-3 to TRBJ2-6, with 12 bases fitting TRBD1. Trimming cost V 11 bases and J 2 bases; bases outside gene matches: 22. Germline V lookup: CDR1 MNHEY, CDR2 SVGEGT. CDR3 length: 21 amino acids. CDR3 DNA: TGTGCCTCCAGCAGGGGAAGGGACAGGGGGCTTCGACAAGCTGGGGCCAACGTCCTGACTTTC. This sequence encodes CASSRGRDRGLRQAGANVLTF.

V gene TRBV28 combines with J gene TRBJ1-3; 7 bases agree with TRBD1. J lost 0 bases, V lost 6 bases, and 5 bases had no gene match. The CDR3 contains 15 residues. Germline V gene data show CDR1 as MDHEN and CDR2 as SYDVKM. CDR3 coding DNA: TGTGCCAGCAGACGACAGGGTTCCTCTGGAAACACCATATATTTT. Amino acids: CASRRQGSSGNTIYF.

The rearrangement joins TRBV15 to TRBJ2-5; D remains ambiguous. V was clipped by 3 bases and J by 5 bases, with 13 bases between them. Germline V gives CDR1 LNHNV, CDR2 YYDKDF (reference sequence). The CDR3 extends over 14 amino acids. CDR3 in amino acids: CATSSYTGAETQYF. The CDR3 DNA reads as TGTGCCACCAGCAGTTACACGGGCGCCGAGACCCAGTACTTC.

This clonotype turned up a few times. This chain uses TRBV28 with TRBJ2-7, with D tentatively TRBD1 (7 bases). V lost 5 bases and J lost 2, with 16 bases in between. Germline V gives CDR1 MDHEN, CDR2 SYDVKM. This CDR3 has 15 amino acids. CDR3 region: CASSPGGTGAYEQYF. The CDR3 DNA reads TGTGCCAGCAGTCCAGGGGGGACGGGGGCCTACGAGCAGTACTTC.

This clonotype was observed many times. The J gene is TRBJ2-7, the V gene TRBV3-1; D possibly corresponds to TRBD2 (5 bases). This CDR3 contains 13 residues. CDR1 is LGHDT, CDR2 YNNKEL, per germline (reference sequence). Trimming shortened V by 4 bases and J by 0 bases, and 7 bases separated the two germline ends. DNA for the CDR3: TGTGCCAGCAGCCCCCGGGACTCCTACGAGCAGTACTTC. This encodes CASSPRDSYEQYF.